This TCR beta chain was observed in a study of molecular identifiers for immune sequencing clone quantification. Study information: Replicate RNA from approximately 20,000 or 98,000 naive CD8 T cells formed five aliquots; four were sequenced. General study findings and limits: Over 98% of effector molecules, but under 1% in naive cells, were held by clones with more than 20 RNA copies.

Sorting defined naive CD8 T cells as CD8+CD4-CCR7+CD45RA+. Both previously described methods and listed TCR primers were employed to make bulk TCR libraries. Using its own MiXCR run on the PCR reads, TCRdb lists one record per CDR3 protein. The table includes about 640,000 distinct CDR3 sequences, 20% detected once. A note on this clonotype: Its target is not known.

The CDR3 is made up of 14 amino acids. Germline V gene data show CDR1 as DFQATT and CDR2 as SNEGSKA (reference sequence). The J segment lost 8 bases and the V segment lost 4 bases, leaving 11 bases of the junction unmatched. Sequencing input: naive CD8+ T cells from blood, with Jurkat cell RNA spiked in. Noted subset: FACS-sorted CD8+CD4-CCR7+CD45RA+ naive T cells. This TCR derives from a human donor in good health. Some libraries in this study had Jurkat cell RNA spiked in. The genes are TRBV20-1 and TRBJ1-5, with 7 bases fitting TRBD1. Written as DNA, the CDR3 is TGCAGTGCTATCTCAGGGGGGGGCGACGAGCCCCAGCATTTT. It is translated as CSAISGGGDEPQHF.